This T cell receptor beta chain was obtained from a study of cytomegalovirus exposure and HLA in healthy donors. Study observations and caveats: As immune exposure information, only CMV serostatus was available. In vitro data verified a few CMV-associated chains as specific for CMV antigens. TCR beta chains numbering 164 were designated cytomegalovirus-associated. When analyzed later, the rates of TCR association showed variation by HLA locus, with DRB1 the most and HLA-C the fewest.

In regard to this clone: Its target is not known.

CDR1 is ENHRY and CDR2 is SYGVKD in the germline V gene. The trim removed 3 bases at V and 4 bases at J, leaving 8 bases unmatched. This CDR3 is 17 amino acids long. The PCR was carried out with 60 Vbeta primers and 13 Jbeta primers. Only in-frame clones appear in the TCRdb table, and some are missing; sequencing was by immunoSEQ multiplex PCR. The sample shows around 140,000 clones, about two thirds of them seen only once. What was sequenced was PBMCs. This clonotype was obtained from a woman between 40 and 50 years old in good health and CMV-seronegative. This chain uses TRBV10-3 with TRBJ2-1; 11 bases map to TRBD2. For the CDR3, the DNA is TGTGCCATCAGTGAACGAACCGGGACTAGCGGATACAATGAGCAGTTCTTC. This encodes CAISERTGTSGYNEQFF.